Listed below are T cell receptor beta chains from one sample, sequenced in a study of cytomegalovirus exposure and HLA in healthy donors. Produced via immunoSEQ multiplex PCR; TCRdb's table is partial and in-frame only. This repertoire shows over 150,000 clones, 75% to 85% found once; its top ten account for 6.5%. The sample consisted of PBMCs. The receptors stem from a woman in her forties or fifties in good health and CMV-seropositive. CDR3s include the opening cysteine and the closing phenylalanine or tryptophan. A D gene is named only where the DNA matches it firmly. Clone size appears in some rows only: once, few, many, or a class for an expanded clone.

J | size | V | D | CDR3 | DNA
TRBJ2-5 | - | TRBV5-4 | TRBD2 | CASSAGTRVLETQYF | TGTGCCAGCAGTGCCGGGACTAGGGTCCTAGAGACCCAGTACTTC
TRBJ1-2 | - | TRBV7-2 | TRBD1 | CASSLGQGGFYGYTF | TGTGCCAGCAGCCTAGGACAGGGTGGCTTCTATGGCTACACCTTC
TRBJ2-5 | - | TRBV9 | TRBD2 | CASSVSGGAVGETQYF | TGTGCCAGCAGCGTTAGCGGGGGGGCCGTAGGGGAGACCCAGTACTTC
TRBJ2-1 | - | TRBV18 | TRBD2 | CASSLLLAGNSYNEQFF | TGTGCCAGCTCGCTCCTACTAGCGGGAAACTCCTACAATGAGCAGTTCTTC
TRBJ1-1 | - | TRBV27 | TRBD1 | CASSLGTGVTEAFF | TGTGCCAGCAGTTTAGGGACAGGGGTTACTGAAGCTTTCTTT
TRBJ2-5 | - | TRBV10-3 | TRBD2 | CAISLGLKETQYF | TGTGCCATCAGTTTGGGACTAAAAGAGACCCAGTACTTC
TRBJ1-1 | - | TRBV14 | - | CASSPLGGGITEAFF | TGTGCCAGCAGCCCCCTCGGGGGGGGTATCACTGAAGCTTTCTTT
TRBJ2-7 | - | TRBV7-6 | - | CASSLAMIGGPGAYEQYF | TGTGCCAGCAGCTTAGCCATGATAGGTGGTCCCGGGGCCTACGAGCAGTACTTC
TRBJ1-2 | - | TRBV19 | - | CASSSRTDGGYTF | TGTGCCAGTAGTAGCCGGACAGACGGAGGCTACACCTTC
TRBJ2-3 | - | TRBV5-1 | - | CASSRGTQADTQYF | TGCGCCAGCAGCCGCGGGACTCAGGCAGATACGCAGTATTTT
TRBJ2-7 | - | TRBV4-1 | TRBD2 | CASSQAGLRDYSYEQYF | TGCGCCAGCAGCCAAGCGGGGCTCCGGGACTACTCCTACGAGCAGTACTTC
TRBJ1-1 | - | TRBV19 | TRBD1 | CASSIGTGREGTEAFF | TGTGCCAGTAGTATAGGGACAGGGCGCGAGGGCACTGAAGCTTTCTTT
TRBJ2-2 | - | TRBV5-1 | TRBD2 | CASSIGLGHTGELFF | TGCGCCAGCAGCATCGGACTAGGGCACACCGGGGAGCTGTTTTTT
TRBJ1-5 | - | TRBV11-2 | TRBD1 | CASSPGGTGANQPQHF | TGTGCCAGCAGCCCAGGGGGGACAGGGGCCAATCAGCCCCAGCATTTT
TRBJ1-1 | once | TRBV5-1 | - | CASRREANTEAFF | TGCGCCAGCAGGCGGGAGGCGAACACTGAAGCTTTCTTT
TRBJ1-1 | once | TRBV18 | TRBD1 | CASSAQGAGGTEAFF | TGTGCCAGCTCAGCCCAGGGGGCAGGGGGCACTGAAGCTTTCTTT
TRBJ2-1 | - | TRBV28 | - | CASSGLYNEQFF | TGTGCCAGCAGTGGACTGTACAATGAGCAGTTCTTC
TRBJ1-1 | - | TRBV6-6 | - | CASRRQVSEVFF | TGTGCCAGCAGAAGACAGGTATCCGAAGTTTTCTTT
TRBJ2-1 | once | TRBV30 | TRBD2 | CACPSGSSYNEQFF | TGTGCCTGCCCTAGCGGGAGCTCCTACAATGAGCAGTTCTTC
TRBJ2-5 | - | TRBV5-1 | - | CASSLLGQTQETQYF | TGCGCCAGCAGCTTGCTTGGGCAGACCCAAGAGACCCAGTACTTC
TRBJ1-6 | - | TRBV4-1 | - | CASSPKYGAAGSPLHF | TGCGCCAGCAGCCCCAAATACGGGGCCGCGGGATCACCCCTCCACTTT
TRBJ2-7 | - | TRBV27 | - | CASSLSRAGSGYEQYF | TGTGCCAGCAGTTTATCGCGTGCAGGGTCAGGATACGAGCAGTACTTC
TRBJ2-1 | - | TRBV5-1 | - | CASSLASYNEQFF | TGCGCCAGCAGCTTGGCCAGTTACAATGAGCAGTTCTTC
TRBJ2-5 | few | TRBV5-8 | TRBD2 | CASSLEPASGEQYF | TGTGCCAGCAGCTTGGAGCCGGCTAGCGGGGAGCAGTACTTC
TRBJ1-4 | - | TRBV5-1 | TRBD1 | CASSLAGQGNEKLFF | TGCGCCAGCAGCTTGGCGGGACAGGGGAACGAAAAACTGTTTTTT
TRBJ1-5 | - | TRBV7-2 | - | CASSLGRGNQPQHF | TGTGCCAGCAGCCTGGGGAGAGGGAATCAGCCCCAGCATTTT
TRBJ2-7 | - | TRBV18 | - | CASSPGGDLAYEQYF | TGTGCCAGCTCCCCAGGCGGGGACCTGGCCTACGAGCAGTACTTC
TRBJ2-7 | - | TRBV7-2 | TRBD1 | CASRSSGTGRYEQYF | TGTGCCAGCAGATCCTCCGGGACAGGCCGCTACGAGCAGTACTTC
TRBJ1-5 | - | TRBV11-2 | TRBD1 | CASSLGTGVGNQPQHF | TGTGCCAGCAGCTTGGGAACAGGGGTGGGCAATCAGCCCCAGCATTTT
TRBJ2-5 | - | TRBV6-5 | TRBD1 | CASSYSSRTGRETQYF | TGTGCCAGCAGTTACTCGAGTCGGACAGGGCGAGAGACCCAGTACTTC
TRBJ2-6 | few | TRBV6-6 | TRBD1 | CASTMTGVGANGLTF | TGTGCCAGCACCATGACAGGGGTCGGGGCCAACGGCCTGACTTTC
TRBJ2-7 | - | TRBV5-5 | - | CASSPDGLDGEQYF | TGTGCCAGCAGCCCCGACGGACTGGACGGCGAGCAGTACTTC
TRBJ2-7 | - | TRBV5-5 | TRBD1 | CASRQDRAGAYEQYF | TGTGCCAGCAGACAGGACAGGGCAGGGGCCTACGAGCAGTACTTC
TRBJ2-1 | - | TRBV6-4 | - | CARGELEGEQFF | TGTGCCAGGGGGGAGCTGGAGGGTGAGCAGTTCTTC
TRBJ2-3 | - | TRBV29-1 | TRBD2 | CSVEASGYPLISTDTQYF | TGCAGCGTTGAGGCTAGCGGATATCCCTTGATCAGCACAGATACGCAGTATTTT
TRBJ1-5 | - | TRBV28 | - | CASGWEGNQPQHF | TGTGCCAGCGGGTGGGAGGGAAATCAGCCCCAGCATTTT
TRBJ2-5 | - | TRBV5-1 | TRBD2 | CASKAGREVLETQYF | TGCGCCAGCAAGGCTGGGCGGGAGGTCTTAGAGACCCAGTACTTC
TRBJ1-2 | once | TRBV11-3 | - | CASSLRGRGSGYTF | TGTGCCAGCAGCTTACGAGGACGGGGGTCTGGCTACACCTTC
TRBJ2-7 | - | TRBV15 | - | CATSTGFSYEQYF | TGTGCCACCAGCACGGGGTTTTCCTACGAGCAGTACTTC
TRBJ1-2 | - | TRBV28 | - | CASSLVQKANYGYTF | TGTGCCAGCAGTTTGGTACAGAAAGCTAACTATGGCTACACCTTC
TRBJ1-6 | - | TRBV9 | - | CASSGAGPNSPLHF | TGTGCCAGCAGCGGGGCGGGGCCGAATTCACCCCTCCACTTT
TRBJ2-1 | - | TRBV28 | TRBD2 | CASSLSQGGRVSYNEQFF | TGTGCCAGCAGTTTATCCCAGGGAGGGAGAGTCTCCTACAATGAGCAGTTCTTC
TRBJ2-1 | - | TRBV7-5 | - | CVRSLASPGTSSHNEQFF | TGTGTCAGAAGCTTAGCAAGTCCCGGGACTAGCAGTCACAATGAGCAGTTCTTC
TRBJ2-7 | - | TRBV18 | - | CASSLHRVEGYEQYF | TGTGCCAGCTCCCTCCACAGGGTAGAGGGCTACGAGCAGTACTTC
TRBJ1-4 | - | TRBV7-9 | - | CASSLKTGFNEKLFF | TGTGCCAGCAGCTTAAAAACAGGCTTTAATGAAAAACTGTTTTTT
TRBJ2-3 | - | TRBV1 | - | CTSSPPDRGRDTQYF | TGCACCAGCAGCCCCCCGGACAGGGGGCGAGATACGCAGTATTTT
TRBJ1-6 | - | TRBV28 | - | CASSGPPGSTSSYNSPLHF | TGTGCCAGCAGCGGCCCTCCAGGGTCGACTAGCTCCTATAATTCACCCCTCCACTTT
TRBJ1-2 | few | TRBV6-1 | - | CASSEGGLNYGYTF | TGTGCCAGCAGTGAAGGTGGCCTTAACTATGGCTACACCTTC
TRBJ1-3 | - | TRBV19 | - | CASREHPNRNTIYF | TGTGCCAGTAGGGAGCACCCGAACCGAAACACCATATATTTT
TRBJ2-2 | - | TRBV19 | - | CASRNTGTRGTGELFF | TGTGCCAGTAGAAACACCGGGACGCGGGGAACCGGGGAGCTGTTTTTT
TRBJ2-7 | - | TRBV10-3 | TRBD1 | CAISFGQARSYEQYF | TGTGCCATCAGCTTCGGACAGGCCCGCTCCTACGAGCAGTACTTC
TRBJ2-3 | - | TRBV5-1 | - | CASSLTGTSTDTQYF | TGCGCCAGCAGCTTGACCGGGACTAGCACAGATACGCAGTATTTT
TRBJ1-2 | - | TRBV19 | - | CASNEGGYGYTF | TGTGCCAGTAATGAGGGAGGCTATGGCTACACCTTC